This T cell receptor (beta chain) was sequenced during a study of CXCR4 blockade with PD-1 therapy in pancreatic cancer (dated by TCRdb to between 2018 and 2021). Background for the entire study: The study analyzed resected pancreatic ductal adenocarcinoma using both multiplex immunohistochemistry and TCRbeta immunosequencing, alongside ex vivo slice culture that tested PD-1 and CXCR4 blockade. To assess intratumoral heterogeneity, two geographically distinct regions from each of 5 to 7 tumors were TCR-sequenced.

The CDR3 goes from the cysteine to the phenylalanine over 15 residues. The retained sequence is limited to the CDR3, 45 bases, with the frame set at the first base. The junction shows trimming of 3 bases on V and 8 bases on J, plus 16 bases between the germline ends. The germline V gene specifies KGHSH as CDR1 and LQKENI as CDR2. The paper as a whole reports these results and caveats: A strong correlation was found between the frequency of an amino acid clone and the number of distinct nucleotide rearrangements encoding that clone, which suggests convergent selection driven by common tumor antigens. Only TCRbeta chains were sequenced, so true antigen-specificity overlap of convergent dominant clones remained unconfirmed pending paired alpha-beta single-cell sequencing. Clonal expansion was observed in tumors, with a mean productive clonality of approximately 0.15 compared with about 0.05 in healthy blood, but no correlation between clonality and survival was found.

TCRbeta CDR3 regions were immunosequenced from extracted DNA using the immunoSEQ Assay at Adaptive Biotechnologies. In the paper's pipeline: To quantify the absolute abundance of each unique TCRbeta CDR3, sequences were collapsed and filtered. Clonality was calculated as 1 minus Pielou's evenness, using only productive in-frame rearrangements. Regional overlap tracked the top 100 nucleotide rearrangements across paired samples, with Morisita index comparing paired versus unrelated samples. Convergence of nucleotide rearrangements onto identical amino acid sequences was assessed with the immunoSEQ Rearrangement Details tool. TCRdb mirrors the immuneACCESS table, restricted to in-frame sequences. Some clones are absent from its copies; in checked studies, under half trace to an unresolved V gene, and the reason for the others is unknown. V and J calls and clone size are as listed in that table; D and trimming were resolved from the DNA. This sample comprises about 15,000 clones, 55% to 85% of them detected only once. About 5.5% of the sample rests with the top ten.

None of the patients whose archived tumor blocks were used had received neoadjuvant therapy prior to resection. In the preserved-tissue arm, the study used approximately 30 surgical resection samples taken from approximately 25 pancreatic ductal adenocarcinoma patients who had not previously been treated. DNA for the resection arm was extracted from ten 5-micron curls of FFPE tumor lying next to the multiplex immunohistochemistry slide. Points on this clone: What antigen it recognizes has not been identified. Nothing much larger sits one base from this clone, and base qualities are not available.

Sequencing was carried out using tumor tissue. This sequence was found in a human donor with pancreatic ductal adenocarcinoma. The sequence links TRBV18 to TRBJ1-4; a tentative D call is TRBD1 (6 bases match). The nucleotide sequence is given as TGTGCCAGCTCACCCCCGGGGGCGCTTAAAGAAAAACTGTTTTTT. This translates into CASSPPGALKEKLFF.